The TCR beta chain described here comes from a study of cytomegalovirus exposure and HLA in healthy donors. Background on the study: Within an early data release were around 80 million unique TCRs drawn from HLA-typed donors.

Study-wide results and limits: Sequencing had likely introduced a cluster of highly shared sequence variants as an artifact. Previously analyzed data showed that most TCR beta V segments were productive at a frequency of about 87% or about 30%.

Points on this clone: The antigen is not known.

The germline CDR1 and CDR2 sequences are SEHNR and FQNEAQ (reference sequence). CDR3 size: 19 residues. V lost 0 bases to trimming and J lost 0 bases; unmatched junction nucleotides: 12. 13 Jbeta primers and 60 Vbeta primers were used for the PCR. Here immunoSEQ multiplex PCR was the method, and the copy in TCRdb shows in-frame clones only, minus some. The sample holds roughly 150,000 clones, approximately 86% seen once. The gene calls are TRBV7-9 and TRBJ1-2; 8 bases align to TRBD1. This clonotype was sampled from a woman aged 50 to 65 in good health and CMV-seropositive. Sequencing was performed on PBMCs. Here the CDR3 DNA reads TGTGCCAGCAGCTTAGCGCTCCGACAGGGGATTGGGGCTAACTATGGCTACACCTTC. It is translated as CASSLALRQGIGANYGYTF.